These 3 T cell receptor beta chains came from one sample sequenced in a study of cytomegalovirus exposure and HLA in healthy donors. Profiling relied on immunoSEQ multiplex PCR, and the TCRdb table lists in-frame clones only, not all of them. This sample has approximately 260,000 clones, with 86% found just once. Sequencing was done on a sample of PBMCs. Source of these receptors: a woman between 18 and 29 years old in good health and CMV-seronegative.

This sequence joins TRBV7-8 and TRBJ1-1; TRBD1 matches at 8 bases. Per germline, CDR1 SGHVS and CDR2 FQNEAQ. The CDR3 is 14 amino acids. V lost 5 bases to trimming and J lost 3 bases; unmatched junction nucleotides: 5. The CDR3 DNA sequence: TGTGCCAGCAGCCAAGACAGGGGAGACACTGAAGCTTTCTTT. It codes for CASSQDRGDTEAFF.

CDR3 residues: CASSFNPTGGPQHF. CDR3 bases: TGTGCCAGCAGTTTCAATCCTACGGGAGGGCCCCAGCATTTT. The chain combines TRBV2 with TRBJ1-5; no clear D gene. V lost 5 bases and J lost 9, with 17 bases in between. The CDR3 contains 14 residues. Looked up from germline, CDR1 is SNHLY and CDR2 is FYNNEI.

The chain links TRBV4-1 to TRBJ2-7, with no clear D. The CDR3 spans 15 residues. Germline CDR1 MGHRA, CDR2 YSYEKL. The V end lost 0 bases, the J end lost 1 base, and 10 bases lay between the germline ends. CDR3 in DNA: TGCGCCAGCAGCCAAGATCTTACGAGTTCCTACGAGCAGTACTTC. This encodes CASSQDLTSSYEQYF.